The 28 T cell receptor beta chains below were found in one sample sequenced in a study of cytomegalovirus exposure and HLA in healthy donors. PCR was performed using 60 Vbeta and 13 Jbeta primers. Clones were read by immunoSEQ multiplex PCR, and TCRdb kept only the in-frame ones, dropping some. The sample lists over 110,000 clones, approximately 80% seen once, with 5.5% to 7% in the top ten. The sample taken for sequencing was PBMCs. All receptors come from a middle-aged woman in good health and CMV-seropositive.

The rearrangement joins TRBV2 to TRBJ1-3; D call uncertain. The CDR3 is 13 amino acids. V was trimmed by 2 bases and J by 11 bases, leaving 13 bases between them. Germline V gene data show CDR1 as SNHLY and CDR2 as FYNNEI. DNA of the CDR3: TGTGCCAGCAGTGAATTGGAGCGGAATCCCATATATTTT. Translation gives CASSELERNPIYF. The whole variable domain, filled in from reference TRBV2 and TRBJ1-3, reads EPEVTQTPSHQVTQMGQEVILRCVPISNHLYFYWYRQILGQKVEFLVSFYNNEISEKSEIFDDQFSVERPDGSNFTLKIRSTKLEDSAMYFCASSELERNPIYFGEGSWLTVV.

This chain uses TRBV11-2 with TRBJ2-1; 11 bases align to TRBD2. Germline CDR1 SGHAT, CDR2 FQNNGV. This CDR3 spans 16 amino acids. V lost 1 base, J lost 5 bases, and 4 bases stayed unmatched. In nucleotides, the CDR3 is TGTGCCAGCAGCTTAGTTAGCGGGAGGGCCAACAATGAGCAGTTCTTC. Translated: CASSLVSGRANNEQFF.

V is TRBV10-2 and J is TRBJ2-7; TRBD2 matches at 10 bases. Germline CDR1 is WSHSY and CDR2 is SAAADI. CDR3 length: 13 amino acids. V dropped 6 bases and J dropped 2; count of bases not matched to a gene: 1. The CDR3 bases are TGCGCCAGCAGAAGCGGGAGGGCCTACGAGCAGTACTTC. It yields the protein CASRSGRAYEQYF.

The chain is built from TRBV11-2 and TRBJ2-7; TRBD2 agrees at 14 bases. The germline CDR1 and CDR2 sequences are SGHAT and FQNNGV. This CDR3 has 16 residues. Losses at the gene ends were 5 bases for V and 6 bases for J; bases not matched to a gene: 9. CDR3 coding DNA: TGTGCCAGCAGCATCGGGACTAGCGGGAGCAGGCTCGAGCAGTACTTC. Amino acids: CASSIGTSGSRLEQYF. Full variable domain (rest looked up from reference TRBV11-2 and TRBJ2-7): EAGVAQSPRYKIIEKRQSVAFWCNPISGHATLYWYQQILGQGPKLLIQFQNNGVVDDSQLPKDRFSAERLKGVDSTLKIQPAKLEDSAVYLCASSIGTSGSRLEQYFGPGTRLTVT.

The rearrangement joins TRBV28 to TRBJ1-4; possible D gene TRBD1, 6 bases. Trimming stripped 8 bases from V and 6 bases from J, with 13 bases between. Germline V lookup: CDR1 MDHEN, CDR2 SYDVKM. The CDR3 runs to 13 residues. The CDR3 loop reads CASGGRGYEKLFF. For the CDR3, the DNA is TGTGCCAGCGGAGGCAGGGGCTATGAAAAACTGTTTTTT.

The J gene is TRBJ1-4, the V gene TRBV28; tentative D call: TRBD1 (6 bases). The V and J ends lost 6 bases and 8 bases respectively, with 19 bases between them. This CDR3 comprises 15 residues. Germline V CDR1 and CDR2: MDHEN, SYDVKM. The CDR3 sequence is CASSPLGQLREKLFF. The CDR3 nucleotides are TGTGCCAGCAGCCCCTTAGGACAGTTAAGGGAAAAACTGTTTTTT.

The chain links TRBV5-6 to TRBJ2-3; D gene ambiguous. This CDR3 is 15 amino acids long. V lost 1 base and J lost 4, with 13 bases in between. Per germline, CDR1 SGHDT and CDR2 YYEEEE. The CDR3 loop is CASSLRLVQPDTQYF. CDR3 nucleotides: TGTGCCAGCAGCTTGAGGCTAGTTCAGCCAGATACGCAGTATTTT. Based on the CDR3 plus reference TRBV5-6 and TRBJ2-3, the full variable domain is DAGVTQSPTHLIKTRGQQVTLRCSPKSGHDTVSWYQQALGQGPQFIFQYYEEEERQRGNFPDRFSGHQFPNYSSELNVNALLLGDSALYLCASSLRLVQPDTQYFGPGTRLTVL.

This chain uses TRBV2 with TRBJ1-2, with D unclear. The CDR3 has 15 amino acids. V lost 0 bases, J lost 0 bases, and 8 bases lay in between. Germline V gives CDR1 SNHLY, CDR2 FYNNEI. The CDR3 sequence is CASSEAPIANYGYTF. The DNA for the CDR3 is TGTGCCAGCAGTGAAGCTCCGATAGCTAACTATGGCTACACCTTC.

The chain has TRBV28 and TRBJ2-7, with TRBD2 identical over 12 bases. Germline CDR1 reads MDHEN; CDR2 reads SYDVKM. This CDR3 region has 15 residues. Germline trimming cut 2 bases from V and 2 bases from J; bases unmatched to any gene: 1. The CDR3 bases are TGTGCCAGCAGTTTACGGACTAGCGGGACCTACGAGCAGTACTTC. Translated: CASSLRTSGTYEQYF.

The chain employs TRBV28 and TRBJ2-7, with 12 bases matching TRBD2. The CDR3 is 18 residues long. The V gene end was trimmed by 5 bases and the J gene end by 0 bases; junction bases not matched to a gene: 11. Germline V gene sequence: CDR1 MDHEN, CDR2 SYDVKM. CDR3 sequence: CASSTRTSGTPSSYEQYF. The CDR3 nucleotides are TGTGCCAGCAGTACACGGACTAGCGGGACCCCTAGCTCCTACGAGCAGTACTTC.

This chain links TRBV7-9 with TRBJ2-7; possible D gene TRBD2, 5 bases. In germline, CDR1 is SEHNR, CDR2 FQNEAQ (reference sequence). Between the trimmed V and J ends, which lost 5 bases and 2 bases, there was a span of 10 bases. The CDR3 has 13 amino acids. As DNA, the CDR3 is TGTGCCAGCAGCCCGGGGATCGCCTACGAGCAGTACTTC. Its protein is CASSPGIAYEQYF.

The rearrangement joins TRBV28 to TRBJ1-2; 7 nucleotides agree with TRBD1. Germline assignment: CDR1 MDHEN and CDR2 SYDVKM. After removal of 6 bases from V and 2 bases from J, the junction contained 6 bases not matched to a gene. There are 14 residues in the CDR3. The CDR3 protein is CASSQPGQNYGYTF. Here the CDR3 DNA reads TGTGCCAGCAGCCAACCGGGACAGAACTATGGCTACACCTTC.

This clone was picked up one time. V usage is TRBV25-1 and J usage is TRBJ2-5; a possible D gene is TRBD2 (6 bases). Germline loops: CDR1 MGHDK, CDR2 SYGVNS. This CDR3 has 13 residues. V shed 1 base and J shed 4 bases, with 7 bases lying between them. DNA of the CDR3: TGTGCCAGCAGTGAATCAGCGGGAGAGACCCAGTACTTC. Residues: CASSESAGETQYF.

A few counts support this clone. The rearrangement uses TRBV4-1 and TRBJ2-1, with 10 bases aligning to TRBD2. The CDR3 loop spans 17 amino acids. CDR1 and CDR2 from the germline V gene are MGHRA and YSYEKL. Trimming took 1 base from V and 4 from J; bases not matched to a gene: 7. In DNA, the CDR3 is TGCGCCAGCAGCCAAGTGCAGAGGACTAGCGGATACAATGAGCAGTTCTTC. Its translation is CASSQVQRTSGYNEQFF.

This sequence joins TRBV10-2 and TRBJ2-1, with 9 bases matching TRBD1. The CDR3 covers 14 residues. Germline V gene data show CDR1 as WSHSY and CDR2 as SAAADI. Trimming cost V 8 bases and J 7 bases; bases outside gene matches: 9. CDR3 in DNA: TGCGCCAGCTCCCCCGGGACAGGGATGAATGAGCAGTTCTTC. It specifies CASSPGTGMNEQFF.

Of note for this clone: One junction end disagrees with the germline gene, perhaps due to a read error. CDR3 amino acids: CSSSPRDYEQYF. For the CDR3, the DNA is TGTTCCAGCAGTCCCCGGGACTACGAGCAGTACTTC. J is TRBJ2-7 and V is TRBV7-9; tentatively, D is TRBD2 (5 bases). CDR1 and CDR2 (germline): SEHNR, FQNEAQ (reference sequence). This CDR3 has 12 amino acids.

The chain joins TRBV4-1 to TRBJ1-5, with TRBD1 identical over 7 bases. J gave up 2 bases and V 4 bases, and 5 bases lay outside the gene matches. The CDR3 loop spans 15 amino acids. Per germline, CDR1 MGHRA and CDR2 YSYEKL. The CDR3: CASSRNRGGNQPQHF. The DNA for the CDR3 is TGCGCCAGCAGCCGAAACAGGGGTGGCAATCAGCCCCAGCATTTT.

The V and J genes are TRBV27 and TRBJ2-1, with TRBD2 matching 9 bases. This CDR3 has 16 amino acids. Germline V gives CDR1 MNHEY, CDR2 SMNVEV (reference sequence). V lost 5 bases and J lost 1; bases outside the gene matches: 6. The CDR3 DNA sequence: TGTGCCAGCAGTCTTATAGCGGGAGCGTCCTACAATGAGCAGTTCTTC. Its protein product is CASSLIAGASYNEQFF.

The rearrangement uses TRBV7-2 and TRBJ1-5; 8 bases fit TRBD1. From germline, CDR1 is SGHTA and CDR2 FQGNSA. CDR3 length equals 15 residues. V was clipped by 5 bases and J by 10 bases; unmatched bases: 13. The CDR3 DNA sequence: TGTGCCAGCAGCGACGGACAGGGCTTGTTGAGACCCCAGCATTTT. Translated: CASSDGQGLLRPQHF.

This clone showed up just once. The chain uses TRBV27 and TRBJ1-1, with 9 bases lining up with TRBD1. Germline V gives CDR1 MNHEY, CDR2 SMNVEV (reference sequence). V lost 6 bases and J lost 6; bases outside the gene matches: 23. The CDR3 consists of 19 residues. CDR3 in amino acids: CASSKTGGGGNRGRAEAFF. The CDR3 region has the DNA TGTGCCAGCAGCAAAACAGGGGGCGGCGGGAATCGCGGGAGGGCTGAAGCTTTCTTT.

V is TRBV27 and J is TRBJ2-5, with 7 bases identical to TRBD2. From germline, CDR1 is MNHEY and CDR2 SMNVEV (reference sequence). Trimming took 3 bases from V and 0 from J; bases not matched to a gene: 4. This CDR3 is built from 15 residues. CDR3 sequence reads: CASSLGGRNQETQYF. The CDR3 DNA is TGTGCCAGCAGTTTGGGAGGGAGGAACCAAGAGACCCAGTACTTC.

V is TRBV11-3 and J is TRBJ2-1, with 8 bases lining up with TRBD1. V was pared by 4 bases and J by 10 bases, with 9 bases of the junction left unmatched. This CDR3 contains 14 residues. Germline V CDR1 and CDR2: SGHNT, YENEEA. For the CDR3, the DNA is TGTGCCAGCAGCTCGGGACAGTCAGGGGGCGAGCAGTTCTTC. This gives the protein CASSSGQSGGEQFF. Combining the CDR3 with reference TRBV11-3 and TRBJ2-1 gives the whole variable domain EAGVVQSPRYKIIEKKQPVAFWCNPISGHNTLYWYLQNLGQGPELLIRYENEEAVDDSQLPKDRFSAERLKGVDSTLKIQPAELGDSAVYLCASSSGQSGGEQFFGPGTRLTVL.

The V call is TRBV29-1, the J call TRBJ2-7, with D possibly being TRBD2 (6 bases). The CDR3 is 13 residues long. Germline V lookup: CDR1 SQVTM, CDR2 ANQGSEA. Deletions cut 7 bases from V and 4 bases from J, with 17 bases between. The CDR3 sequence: CSAALGAGYEQYF. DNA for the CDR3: TGCAGCGCGGCCCTAGGGGCGGGATACGAGCAGTACTTC.

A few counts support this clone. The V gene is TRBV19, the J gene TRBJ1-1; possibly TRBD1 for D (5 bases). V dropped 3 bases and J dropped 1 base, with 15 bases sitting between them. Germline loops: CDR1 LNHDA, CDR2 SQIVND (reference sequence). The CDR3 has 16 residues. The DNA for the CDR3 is TGTGCCAGTAGTATCGGCCGCAGGGTGGAGAACACTGAAGCTTTCTTT. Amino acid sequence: CASSIGRRVENTEAFF. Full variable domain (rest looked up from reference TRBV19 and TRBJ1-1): DGGITQSPKYLFRKEGQNVTLSCEQNLNHDAMYWYRQDPGQGLRLIYYSQIVNDFQKGDIAEGYSVSREKKESFPLTVTSAQKNPTAFYLCASSIGRRVENTEAFFGQGTRLTVV.

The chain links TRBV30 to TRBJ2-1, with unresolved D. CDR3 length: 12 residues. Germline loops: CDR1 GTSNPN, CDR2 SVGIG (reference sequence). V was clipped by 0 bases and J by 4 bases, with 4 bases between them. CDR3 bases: TGTGCCTGGAGTGTAGCTTACAATGAGCAGTTCTTC. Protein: CAWSVAYNEQFF.

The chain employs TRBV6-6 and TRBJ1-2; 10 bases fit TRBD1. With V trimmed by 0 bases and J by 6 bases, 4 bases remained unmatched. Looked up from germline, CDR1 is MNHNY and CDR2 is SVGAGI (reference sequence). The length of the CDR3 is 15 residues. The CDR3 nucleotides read TGTGCCAGCAGTTACTCAGACAGGGGGCGCGATGGCTACACCTTC. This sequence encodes CASSYSDRGRDGYTF.

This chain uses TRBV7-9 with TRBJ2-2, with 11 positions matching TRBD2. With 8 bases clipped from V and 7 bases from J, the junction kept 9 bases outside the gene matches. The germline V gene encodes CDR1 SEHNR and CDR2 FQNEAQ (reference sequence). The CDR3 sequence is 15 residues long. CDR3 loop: CASGSALAGVGELFF. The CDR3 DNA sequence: TGTGCCAGCGGGTCGGCACTAGCGGGAGTCGGGGAGCTGTTTTTT.

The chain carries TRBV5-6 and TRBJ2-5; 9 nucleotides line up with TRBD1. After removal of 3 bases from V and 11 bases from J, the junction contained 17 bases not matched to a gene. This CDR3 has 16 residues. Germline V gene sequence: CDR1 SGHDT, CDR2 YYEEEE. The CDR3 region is CASSSTETGGHFEQYF. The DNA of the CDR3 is TGTGCCAGCAGCTCTACCGAGACAGGGGGACACTTTGAGCAGTACTTC.